This TCR beta chain was sequenced for a study of T cells of healthy individuals. MiXCR, run by TCRdb on the 5' RACE reads, gives a single entry per CDR3 protein. The table shows some 41,000 distinct CDR3 sequences, with approximately 5% occurring only once. This clonotype was recorded at least ten times. The length of the CDR3 is 14 residues. Germline CDR1 and CDR2: SGHTA and FQGTGA. The ends lost 5 bases at V and 3 bases at J; junction bases unmatched: 6. The chain joins TRBV7-3 to TRBJ1-2; 7 bases are a match to TRBD1. This sequence was found in a human donor in good health. The DNA for the CDR3 is TGTGCCAGCAGCCCCCAGCAGGGGGACTATGGCTACACCTTC. The encoded protein is CASSPQQGDYGYTF.